Below are 30 T cell receptor beta chains sequenced from a single sample in a study of T-cell memory formation after mild COVID-19. In TCRdb, the 5' RACE reads were re-called with MiXCR into one record per CDR3 protein. The sample carries fewer than 500,000 distinct CDR3 sequences, approximately 25% recorded once. The sample comprised PBMCs or a T cell subset sorted from them (not recorded which). The source is an adult woman who had mild COVID-19 (a few samples of this study predate the infection). Cell type and time point are not known.

The chain is built from TRBV7-8 and TRBJ2-3, with 9 nucleotides matching TRBD2. Germline trimming cut 1 base from V and 4 bases from J; bases unmatched to any gene: 3. Germline lookup yields CDR1 SGHVS and CDR2 FQNEAQ. The CDR3 contains 15 residues. The CDR3 bases are TGTGCCAGCAGCTTAGAGCGGGGGGACGCAGATACGCAGTATTTT. It is translated as CASSLERGDADTQYF.

The chain employs TRBV7-6 and TRBJ2-1; D is unclear. V was trimmed by 5 bases and J by 7 bases, leaving 15 bases between them. The CDR3 loop spans 14 amino acids. Germline V gives CDR1 SGHVS, CDR2 FNYEAQ. CDR3 sequence: CASSHSLRRNEQFF. For the CDR3, the DNA is TGTGCCAGCAGCCATAGCTTGAGGCGGAATGAGCAGTTCTTC.

This chain connects TRBV2 to TRBJ1-1, with D perhaps TRBD1 (5 bases). The length of the CDR3 is 14 residues. Trimming took off 6 bases at V and 0 bases at J, with 11 bases between the two ends. Germline V gene data show CDR1 as SNHLY and CDR2 as FYNNEI. The CDR3 region is CASSRDGLNTEAFF. The CDR3 DNA is TGTGCCAGCAGCCGGGACGGACTGAACACTGAAGCTTTCTTT.

The rearrangement links TRBV29-1 to TRBJ2-3, with D perhaps being TRBD1 or TRBD2 (5 bases each). With 1 base removed from V and 0 bases from J, the gap between germline ends came to 11 bases. This CDR3 is built from 15 residues. Germline V gene sequence: CDR1 SQVTM, CDR2 ANQGSEA. CDR3 bases: TGCAGCGTTGAAGGAGGGGCAACTAGCACAGATACGCAGTATTTT. Translating gives CSVEGGATSTDTQYF.

This rearrangement joins TRBV5-1 to TRBJ2-2; D is undetermined. The V end was cut by 4 bases, the J end by 4 bases, with 17 bases between. Looked up from germline, CDR1 is SGHRS and CDR2 is YFSETQ. The CDR3 sequence is 16 residues long. The CDR3 nucleotides read TGCGCCAGCAGCCCGAGTGAGGCCCAACCCACCGGGGAGCTGTTTTTT. This gives the protein CASSPSEAQPTGELFF.

The genes are TRBV12-3 or TRBV12-4 and TRBJ2-4; a weak D match, TRBD1 (6 bases). There are 12 residues in the CDR3. V was cut by 8 bases and J by 6 bases, with 11 bases left in between. The CDR3 coding sequence is TGTGCCAGCCAGGGGCGACTAAACATTCAGTACTTC. Encoded protein: CASQGRLNIQYF.

This clonotype has only a few counts. This chain uses TRBV27 with TRBJ2-1; 7 nucleotides agree with TRBD2. CDR1 and CDR2 (germline): MNHEY, SMNVEV (reference sequence). Losses at the gene ends were 4 bases for V and 8 bases for J; bases not matched to a gene: 5. The CDR3 is 13 amino acids. The CDR3 spells CASSYGGGYEQFF. The CDR3 bases are TGTGCCAGCAGTTATGGGGGGGGGTATGAGCAGTTCTTC.

V usage is TRBV24-1 and J usage is TRBJ2-7, with D possibly matching TRBD1 (5 bases). The V and J ends lost 5 bases and 2 bases respectively, with 9 bases between them. The germline gives CDR1 KGHDR, CDR2 SFDVKD. The CDR3 runs to 13 residues. In DNA form, the CDR3 reads TGTGCCACCAGTGGGGGCAGCGCCTACGAGCAGTACTTC. Translating it yields CATSGGSAYEQYF.

The gene calls are TRBV11-2 and TRBJ1-3, with TRBD1 as a possible D gene (6 bases). Trimming took 0 bases from V and 2 from J, leaving 14 bases between them. The germline V gene has CDR1 SGHAT and CDR2 FQNNGV. The CDR3 sequence is 17 residues long. The CDR3 protein is CASSLDQFGQPGNTIYF. The CDR3 DNA reads TGTGCCAGCAGCTTAGACCAGTTTGGACAGCCTGGAAACACCATATATTTT.

The V call is TRBV20-1, the J call TRBJ2-7, with D possibly matching TRBD1 (6 bases). Germline CDR1 and CDR2: DFQATT and SNEGSKA (reference sequence). V gave up 6 bases and J gave up 2 bases, with 14 bases separating them. This CDR3 has 13 residues. CDR3 sequence reads: CSAEGDKAYEQYF. Written as DNA, the CDR3 is TGCAGTGCCGAAGGGGACAAGGCCTACGAGCAGTACTTC.

This chain uses TRBV7-9 with TRBJ2-3, with 11 bases aligning to TRBD2. The germline CDR1 and CDR2 sequences are SEHNR and FQNEAQ (reference sequence). With V trimmed by 6 bases and J by 3 bases, 5 bases remained unmatched. The CDR3 spans 15 residues. The CDR3 nucleotides read TGTGCCAGCAGACTAGCGGGAGCTGGGACAGATACGCAGTATTTT. Translated, it gives CASRLAGAGTDTQYF.

V gene TRBV19 combines with J gene TRBJ2-3; tentative D call: TRBD2 (5 bases). CDR1 and CDR2 (germline): LNHDA, SQIVND (reference sequence). This CDR3 is 13 amino acids long. V lost 8 bases, J lost 3 bases, and 12 bases lay in between. The CDR3 DNA is TGTGCCAGTGAAGCTAGCCAGACAGATACGCAGTATTTT. It is translated as CASEASQTDTQYF.

This clonotype has more than one count but fewer than ten. The rearrangement links TRBV2 to TRBJ2-3, with 10 nucleotides matching TRBD2. Looked up from germline, CDR1 is SNHLY and CDR2 is FYNNEI. The CDR3 length is 18 residues. J lost 5 bases, V lost 6 bases, and 17 bases had no gene match. The DNA of the CDR3 is TGTGCCAGCAGCGTCCTAGCGGGAGTGGTTGGCGGCGTAGATACGCAGTATTTT. This encodes CASSVLAGVVGGVDTQYF.

This clonotype was seen only a few times. The V gene is TRBV5-4, the J gene TRBJ2-3; 12 positions agree with TRBD2. Looked up from germline, CDR1 is SGHNT and CDR2 is YYREEE (reference sequence). J was trimmed by 4 bases and V by 4 bases; bases with no gene match: 7. This CDR3 region has 16 residues. CDR3 region: CASSLAGGVRSDTQYF. Written as DNA, the CDR3 is TGTGCCAGCAGCCTAGCGGGAGGGGTACGATCAGATACGCAGTATTTT.

This clonotype occurred a few times. The gene calls are TRBV7-9 and TRBJ2-1; 7 nucleotides agree with TRBD1. V lost 5 bases, J lost 4 bases, and 14 bases stayed unmatched. This CDR3 has 17 residues. Germline V CDR1 and CDR2: SEHNR, FQNEAQ (reference sequence). DNA of the CDR3: TGTGCCAGCAGCCCTCTAACGACAGGGCGGAAATACAATGAGCAGTTCTTC. Translated, it gives CASSPLTTGRKYNEQFF.

This chain links TRBV7-3 with TRBJ1-6, with a weak D call TRBD1 (6 bases). The germline CDR1 and CDR2 sequences are SGHTA and FQGTGA. The CDR3 is 15 amino acids. V dropped 2 bases and J dropped 8 bases, with 13 bases sitting between them. The CDR3 region has the DNA TGTGCCAGCAGCTTAGAGGGACACTCAGATTCACCCCTCCACTTT. Residues: CASSLEGHSDSPLHF. Filled out from reference TRBV7-3 and TRBJ1-6, the complete variable domain reads GAGVSQTPSNKVTEKGKYVELRCDPISGHTALYWYRQSLGQGPEFLIYFQGTGAADDSGLPNDRFFAVRPEGSVSTLKIQRTERGDSAVYLCASSLEGHSDSPLHFGNGTRLTVT.

This clonotype was seen only a few times. The chain couples TRBV4-1 to TRBJ1-1; D is unresolved. The CDR3 length is 15 residues. Germline CDR1 is MGHRA and CDR2 is YSYEKL. The V end lost 0 bases, the J end lost 2 bases, and 10 bases lay between the germline ends. The CDR3 reads CASSQDLSLNTEAFF. The CDR3 DNA is TGCGCCAGCAGCCAAGATCTCAGCCTAAACACTGAAGCTTTCTTT.

This clonotype was recorded a few times. The rearrangement links TRBV28 to TRBJ1-1; 8 positions match TRBD1. Germline V gives CDR1 MDHEN, CDR2 SYDVKM. V shed 2 bases and J 8 bases; nucleotides not matched to a gene: 4. There are 13 residues in the CDR3. The CDR3 DNA reads TGTGCCAGCAGTTTAGTGAACAGGGGGGAAGCTTTCTTT. Translation: CASSLVNRGEAFF. Full variable domain (missing parts from reference TRBV28 and TRBJ1-1): DVKVTQSSRYLVKRTGEKVFLECVQDMDHENMFWYRQDPGLGLRLIYFSYDVKMKEKGDIPEGYSVSREKKERFSLILESASTNQTSMYLCASSLVNRGEAFFGQGTRLTVV.

The table lists this clonotype with a few counts. The chain recombines TRBV25-1 with TRBJ2-3, with 9 bases matching TRBD2. With V trimmed by 3 bases and J by 6 bases, 7 bases remained unmatched. This CDR3 has 15 amino acids. Germline CDR1 reads MGHDK; CDR2 reads SYGVNS. The CDR3 protein is CASSEGTSSADTQYF. The CDR3 nucleotides read TGTGCCAGCAGTGAGGGGACTAGCTCCGCCGATACGCAGTATTTT.

The table lists this clonotype with a few counts. J is TRBJ2-3 and V is TRBV7-2; a possible D gene is TRBD2 (5 bases). This CDR3 region has 14 residues. V was shortened by 5 bases and J by 5 bases, with 14 bases between the two germline ends. Germline assignment: CDR1 SGHTA and CDR2 FQGNSA. CDR3 protein: CASSLEPTKDTQYF. CDR3 DNA sequence: TGTGCCAGCAGCCTTGAGCCGACTAAAGATACGCAGTATTTT.

The chain couples TRBV10-3 to TRBJ1-1; D is ambiguous. The length of the CDR3 is 13 residues. Germline lookup yields CDR1 ENHRY and CDR2 SYGVKD. Trimming stripped 3 bases from V and 6 bases from J, with 11 bases between. CDR3 bases: TGTGCCATCAGTGATAAAACAGCTTCTGAAGCTTTCTTT. Translating gives CAISDKTASEAFF.

The chain uses TRBV10-3 and TRBJ2-5; perhaps TRBD1 as D (5 bases). The V gene's germline CDR1 is ENHRY and CDR2 SYGVKD. Trimming left V 5 bases short and J 2 bases short, with 9 bases between. There are 13 residues in the CDR3. CDR3 bases: TGTGCCATCAGTAGGGCAGGGCAAGAGACCCAGTACTTC. Translated: CAISRAGQETQYF.

The chain employs TRBV7-8 and TRBJ2-1; D possibly corresponds to TRBD2 (6 bases). Per germline, CDR1 SGHVS and CDR2 FQNEAQ. Trimming took 4 bases from V and 6 from J, leaving 10 bases between them. The CDR3 is 13 residues long. CDR3 nucleotide sequence: TGTGCCAGCAGCTCCGGACTAATCAATGAGCAGTTCTTC. It codes for CASSSGLINEQFF.

This clonotype has more than one count but fewer than ten. The chain has TRBV29-1 and TRBJ2-3, with 12 bases lining up with TRBD2. Looked up from germline, CDR1 is SQVTM and CDR2 is ANQGSEA. CDR3 length: 13 amino acids. V was clipped by 6 bases and J by 6 bases; unmatched bases: 4. DNA for the CDR3: TGCAGCGTCGGACTAGCGGGAAGGGATACGCAGTATTTT. It codes for CSVGLAGRDTQYF.

This chain links TRBV5-5 with TRBJ2-5; D may be TRBD1 (6 bases). Germline V gene data show CDR1 as SGHKS and CDR2 as YYEKEE (reference sequence). V lost 4 bases and J 5 bases, leaving 15 bases between the germline ends. This CDR3 is 14 amino acids long. CDR3 DNA: TGTGCCAGCAGCCCCCAGGGGCCCCTGGAGACCCAGTACTTC. Protein product: CASSPQGPLETQYF.

The V gene is TRBV11-2, the J gene TRBJ2-5; 8 bases agree with TRBD1. This CDR3 contains 15 residues. V trimming: 0 bases; J trimming: 4 bases; junction bases outside the gene matches: 4. CDR1 and CDR2 (germline): SGHAT, FQNNGV. The CDR3 protein is CASSLDRQGRETQYF. CDR3 nucleotide sequence: TGTGCCAGCAGCTTAGACCGACAGGGGCGAGAGACCCAGTACTTC.

CDR3 coding DNA: TGTGCCAGCAGCCAAGGCAGGCGGATGAGCGAGCAGTACTTC. Translated, it gives CASSQGRRMSEQYF. J is TRBJ2-7 and V is TRBV3-1, with unresolved D. CDR3 length: 14 residues. Trimming removed 1 base at V and 6 bases at J, with 13 bases between. Germline CDR1 LGHDT, CDR2 YNNKEL (reference sequence).

This clonotype occurred a few times. The genes are TRBV2 and TRBJ1-2; D is uncertain. Trimming cost V 5 bases and J 2 bases, with 6 bases left between them. CDR3 length: 12 amino acids. Germline values: CDR1 SNHLY, CDR2 FYNNEI. CDR3 sequence reads: CASSTANYGYTF. The CDR3 DNA reads as TGTGCCAGCAGTACGGCAAACTATGGCTACACCTTC.

The chain recombines TRBV24-1 with TRBJ2-1, with D maybe TRBD2 (6 bases). The CDR3 covers 15 residues. The V and J ends lost 9 bases and 2 bases respectively, with 16 bases between them. Germline-derived CDR1 and CDR2 are KGHDR and SFDVKD. Here the CDR3 DNA reads TGTGCCACCCCCTCCGAGGCGGGGACCTACAATGAGCAGTTCTTC. It codes for CATPSEAGTYNEQFF.

The CDR3 region is CASSPHLAGGGEQYF. The CDR3 DNA follows: TGTGCCAGCAGCCCCCACCTAGCGGGAGGCGGCGAGCAGTACTTC. The genes are TRBV9 and TRBJ2-7; 11 bases are a match to TRBD2. Germline loops: CDR1 SGDLS, CDR2 YYNGEE. With 4 bases clipped from V and 6 bases from J, the junction kept 9 bases outside the gene matches. The CDR3 runs to 15 residues.